This entry describes one TCR beta chain. This specimen belongs to a study of T cells in localized non-small cell lung cancer. The CDR3 contains 14 residues. Per the germline V gene, CDR1 is SEHNR and CDR2 is FQNEAQ (reference sequence). V lost 4 bases and J lost 5; bases outside the gene matches: 4. TCRdb's copy holds only in-frame clones and misses some; the assay was immunoSEQ multiplex PCR. The sample gives around 50,000 clones, around 81% of which show up once; roughly 21% is in the top ten. The TCR originated in a female donor older than 55 with stage II squamous cell lung carcinoma. The sequencing here drew on peripheral blood, taken before any cancer treatment. This chain links TRBV7-9 with TRBJ2-3; 9 nucleotides align to TRBD1. CDR3 amino acids: CASSSGQGIDTQYF. DNA for the CDR3: TGTGCCAGCAGCTCGGGACAGGGAATAGATACGCAGTATTTT.